This TCR beta chain came from a study of control samples from healthy donors and cancer patients. Trimming took off 4 bases at V and 3 bases at J, with 4 bases between the two ends. CDR1 and CDR2 (germline): LGHDT, YNNKEL (reference sequence). This CDR3 comprises 12 residues. TCRdb's table, derived via immunoSEQ multiplex PCR, lists solely in-frame clones and lacks some. This table has roughly 29,000 clones, 79% appearing once. Sequencing used PBMCs. The sequence came from a man aged 60-69 years with head and neck cancer. The V call is TRBV3-1 (or the pseudogene TRBV3-2), the J call TRBJ1-5; D unclear. The CDR3 loop is CASSRHNQPQHF. In DNA form, the CDR3 reads TGTGCCAGCAGCCGGCACAATCAGCCCCAGCATTTT.